A single sample gave rise to the 2 T cell receptor beta chains below, sequenced in a study of blood T cell repertoires in COVID-19. Generated by immunoSEQ multiplex PCR, the TCRdb table keeps only in-frame clones and is missing some. In the table there are approximately 75,000 clones, approximately 80% of which are singletons. Material: peripheral blood. The receptors stem from a man aged 50 to 60 with COVID-19, enrolled during active disease.

The rearrangement uses TRBV7-9 and TRBJ2-7; the match to TRBD2 covers 13 bases. The V gene's germline CDR1 is SEHNR and CDR2 FQNEAQ (reference sequence). Trimming took 5 bases from V and 6 from J; bases not matched to a gene: 7. CDR3 length: 15 amino acids. In DNA, the CDR3 is TGTGCCAGCAGCCCAGGACTAGCGGGAGAGATCGAGCAGTACTTC. This encodes CASSPGLAGEIEQYF.

The CDR3 protein is CASSRTSGSYEQYF. As DNA, the CDR3 is TGTGCCAGCAGCCGGACTAGCGGGAGCTACGAGCAGTACTTC. The chain uses TRBV27 and TRBJ2-7; 13 bases map to TRBD2. The CDR3 has 14 residues. CDR1 MNHEY and CDR2 SMNVEV come from the germline V gene (reference sequence). The trim removed 6 bases at V and 3 bases at J, leaving 2 bases unmatched.